This is a list of T cell receptor beta chains from one sample in a study of blood T cell repertoires in COVID-19. Only in-frame clones appear in the TCRdb table, and some are missing; sequencing was by immunoSEQ multiplex PCR. The data hold about 80,000 clones, with around 77% observed a single time. The source material was peripheral blood. These receptors were obtained from a man aged 70-80 years with active or convalescent COVID-19. Each CDR3 is given with its conserved first and last residue. Each record gives: CDR3 protein, V gene.

CASSKVSSGGGDTQYF	TRBV19
CAISESKQGDYGYTF	TRBV10-3
CAISEGRQVMNEQFF	TRBV10-3
CANRGLDEAFF	TRBV2
CASNRGRSETQYF	TRBV2
CASSRQGNHGYTF	TRBV3-1/TRBV3-2
CASSYAVRGATLSDTQYF	TRBV6-2/TRBV6-3
CSGHYQETQYF	TRBV20-1
CASSQGGLPETQYF	TRBV3-1/TRBV3-2
CAWSDGRADGEKLFF	TRBV30
CASSVAGTGTVGYEQYF	TRBV9
CATSEPTGGSEKLFF	TRBV24-1
CAWSGQGVGGEQYF	TRBV30
CASSQGTGGNEKLFF	TRBV4-1
CASSAGKTSGDSYEQYF	TRBV19
CASSETSGGYTGELFF	TRBV9
CAIRKDRAEAFF	TRBV10-3
CASSESRDTSTDTQYF	TRBV5-5
CASSSSPSANYGYTF	TRBV28
CASRGGTVSLPLHF	TRBV27
CASSPQGQIYGYTF	TRBV9
CASSLGQGEKLFF	TRBV7-2
CASSGRGHEQYF	TRBV2
CASSLDRAPTYEQYF	TRBV6-5
CASSLAVGGGTDTQYF	TRBV5-1
CIFMGLALEQYF	TRBV7-3
CASSFGLAGGSTDTQYF	TRBV5-1
CASSARQGARETQYF	TRBV5-4
CASSLFSEAFF	TRBV12-3/TRBV12-4
CASSRQTGTNEKLFF	TRBV21-1
CASKRDRGHQPQHF	TRBV19
CASNDQGAGANVLTF	TRBV28
CASSSLRGNTEAFF	TRBV3-1/TRBV3-2
CASSELAGDTDTQYF	TRBV6-1
CASSAAGTFYNSPLHF	TRBV7-8
CASSPESPSGGRDTQYF	TRBV9
CASSVDRGRGSTDTQYF	TRBV11-2
CASSLARGLGEQYF	TRBV5-4
CASSLTLVAGGQQFF	TRBV7-3
CASSEGTSGSPSTDTQYF	TRBV5-1
CASSVKGGPTDGELFF	TRBV5-1
CASARERGGWDEQFF	TRBV6-5
CASSPGQGLNTEAFF	TRBV7-3
CASSLEGRVETQYF	TRBV5-1
CASREWLGTDTQYF	TRBV19
CASSPGGALLHEQFF	TRBV4-1
CASSLSTSGAGETQYF	TRBV7-9
CSANGGTEAFF	TRBV20-1
CASSQDRGGNTIYF	TRBV3-1/TRBV3-2
CASVRKQPQHF	TRBV5-3
CASSPRFERGQETQYF	TRBV7-6
CASGFTSGGARETQYF	TRBV2
CSARGLAGKETQYF	TRBV29-1